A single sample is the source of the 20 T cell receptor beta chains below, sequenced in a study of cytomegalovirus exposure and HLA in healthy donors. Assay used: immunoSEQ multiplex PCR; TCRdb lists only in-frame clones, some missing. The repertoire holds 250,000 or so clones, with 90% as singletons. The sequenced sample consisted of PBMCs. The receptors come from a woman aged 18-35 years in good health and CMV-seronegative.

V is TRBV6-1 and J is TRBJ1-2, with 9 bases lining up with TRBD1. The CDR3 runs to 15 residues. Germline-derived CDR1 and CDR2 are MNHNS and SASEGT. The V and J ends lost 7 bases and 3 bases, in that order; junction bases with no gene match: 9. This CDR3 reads CASTSRQGGDYGYTF. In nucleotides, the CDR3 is TGTGCCAGCACTTCAAGACAGGGGGGAGACTATGGCTACACCTTC.

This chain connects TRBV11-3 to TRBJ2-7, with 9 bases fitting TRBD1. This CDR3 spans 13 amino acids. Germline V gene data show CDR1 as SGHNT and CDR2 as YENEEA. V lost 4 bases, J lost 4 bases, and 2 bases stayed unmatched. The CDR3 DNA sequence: TGTGCCAGCAGCTCGGACAGGGGATACGAGCAGTACTTC. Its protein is CASSSDRGYEQYF.

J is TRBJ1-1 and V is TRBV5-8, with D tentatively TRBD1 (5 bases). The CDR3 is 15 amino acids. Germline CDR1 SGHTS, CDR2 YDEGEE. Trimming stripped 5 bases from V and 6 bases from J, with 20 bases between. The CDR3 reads CASSAPRTIYAEAFF. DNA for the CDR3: TGTGCCAGCAGTGCGCCCAGGACAATTTACGCTGAAGCTTTCTTT.

This CDR3 reads CASRGQGNTGELFF. In nucleotides, the CDR3 is TGCGCCAGCCGAGGACAGGGTAACACCGGGGAGCTGTTTTTT. The chain has TRBV10-1 and TRBJ2-2; 8 nucleotides agree with TRBD1. This CDR3 comprises 14 residues. Unmatched junction bases numbered 4, after V lost 8 bases and J lost 2 bases. CDR1 is WNHNN and CDR2 is SYGVQD in the germline V gene (reference sequence).

CDR3 sequence reads: CSVITGQANTGELFF. The CDR3 DNA reads as TGCAGCGTCATCACCGGACAGGCGAACACCGGGGAGCTGTTTTTT. The chain recombines TRBV29-1 with TRBJ2-2; 7 nucleotides line up with TRBD1. The germline CDR1 and CDR2 sequences are SQVTM and ANQGSEA. Losses at the gene ends were 6 bases for V and 0 bases for J; bases not matched to a gene: 7. The CDR3 has 15 residues.

The DNA for the CDR3 is TGTGCCAGCACGGTCACTGGGGCCAACGTCCTGACTTTC. This gives the protein CASTVTGANVLTF. This chain links TRBV25-1 with TRBJ2-6, with D hard to call. V was trimmed by 7 bases and J by 2 bases, leaving 6 bases between them. The germline V gene has CDR1 MGHDK and CDR2 SYGVNS. This CDR3 comprises 13 residues.

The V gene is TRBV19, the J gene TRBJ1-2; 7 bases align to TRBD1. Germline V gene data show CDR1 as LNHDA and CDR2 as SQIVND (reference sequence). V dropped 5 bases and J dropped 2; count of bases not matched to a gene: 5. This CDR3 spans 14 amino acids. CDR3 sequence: CASSSKTGNYGYTF. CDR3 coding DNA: TGTGCCAGTAGTTCGAAGACAGGGAACTATGGCTACACCTTC.

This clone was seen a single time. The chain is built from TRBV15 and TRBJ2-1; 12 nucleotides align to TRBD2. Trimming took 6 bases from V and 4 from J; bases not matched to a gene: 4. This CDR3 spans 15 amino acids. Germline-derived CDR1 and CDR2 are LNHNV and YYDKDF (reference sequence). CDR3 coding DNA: TGTGCCACCAGTAAGCTAGCGGGGGGGTACAATGAGCAGTTCTTC. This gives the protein CATSKLAGGYNEQFF. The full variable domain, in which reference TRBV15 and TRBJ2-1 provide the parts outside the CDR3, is DAMVIQNPRYQVTQFGKPVTLSCSQTLNHNVMYWYQQKSSQAPKLLFHYYDKDFNNEADTPDNFQSRRPNTSFCFLDIRSPGLGDTAMYLCATSKLAGGYNEQFFGPGTRLTVL.

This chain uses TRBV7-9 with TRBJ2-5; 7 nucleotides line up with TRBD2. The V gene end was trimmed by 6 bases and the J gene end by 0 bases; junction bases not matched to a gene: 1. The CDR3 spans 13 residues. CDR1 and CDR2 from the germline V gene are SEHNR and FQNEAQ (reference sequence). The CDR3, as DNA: TGTGCCAGCAGAGGGACTAACCAAGAGACCCAGTACTTC. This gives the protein CASRGTNQETQYF. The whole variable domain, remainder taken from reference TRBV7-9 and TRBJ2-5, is DTGVSQNPRHKITKRGQNVTFRCDPISEHNRLYWYRQTLGQGPEFLTYFQNEAQLEKSRLLSDRFSAERPKGSFSTLEIQRTEQGDSAMYLCASRGTNQETQYFGPGTRLLVL.

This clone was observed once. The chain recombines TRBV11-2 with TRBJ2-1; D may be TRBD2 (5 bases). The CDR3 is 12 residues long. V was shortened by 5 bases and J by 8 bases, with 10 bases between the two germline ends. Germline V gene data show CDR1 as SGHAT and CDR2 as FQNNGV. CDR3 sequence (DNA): TGTGCCAGCAGCGAGGGTCGGTATGAGCAGTTCTTC. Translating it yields CASSEGRYEQFF.

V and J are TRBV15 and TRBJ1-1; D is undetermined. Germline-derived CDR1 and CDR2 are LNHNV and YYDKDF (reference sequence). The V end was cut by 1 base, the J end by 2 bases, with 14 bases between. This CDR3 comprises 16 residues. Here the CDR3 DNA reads TGTGCCACCAGCAGAGTTTACAGTACTGAAAACACTGAAGCTTTCTTT. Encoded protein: CATSRVYSTENTEAFF.

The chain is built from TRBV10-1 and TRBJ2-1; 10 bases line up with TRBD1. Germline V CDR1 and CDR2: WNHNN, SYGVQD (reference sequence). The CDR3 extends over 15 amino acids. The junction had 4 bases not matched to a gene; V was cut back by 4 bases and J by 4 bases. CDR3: CASSVRTGGYNEQFF. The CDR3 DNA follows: TGCGCCAGCAGTGTCAGGACAGGGGGATACAATGAGCAGTTCTTC.

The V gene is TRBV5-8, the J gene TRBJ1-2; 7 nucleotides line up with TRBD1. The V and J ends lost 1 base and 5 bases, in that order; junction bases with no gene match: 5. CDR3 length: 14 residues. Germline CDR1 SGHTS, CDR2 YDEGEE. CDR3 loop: CASSLIRGLYGYTF. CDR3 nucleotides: TGTGCCAGCAGCTTGATTAGGGGGCTTTATGGCTACACCTTC. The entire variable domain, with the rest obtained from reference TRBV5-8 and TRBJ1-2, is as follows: EAGVTQSPTHLIKTRGQQATLRCSPISGHTSVYWYQQALGLGLQFLLWYDEGEERNRGNFPPRFSGRQFPNYSSELNVNALELEDSALYLCASSLIRGLYGYTFGSGTRLTVV.

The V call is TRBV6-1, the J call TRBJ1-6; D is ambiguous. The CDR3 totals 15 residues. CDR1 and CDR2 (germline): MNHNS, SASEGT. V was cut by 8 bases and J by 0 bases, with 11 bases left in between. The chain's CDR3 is CASGLHSSYNSPLHF. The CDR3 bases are TGTGCCAGCGGACTACACAGCTCCTATAATTCACCCCTCCACTTT.

The DNA for the CDR3 is TGTGCCAGCAGCTTAGGTACTAGTCGGGAGACCCAGTACTTC. This gives the protein CASSLGTSRETQYF. The chain is built from TRBV7-6 and TRBJ2-5, with D possibly TRBD2 on 5 matching bases. Trimming took off 1 base at V and 5 bases at J, with 11 bases between the two ends. The germline V gene has CDR1 SGHVS and CDR2 FNYEAQ. The CDR3 has 14 amino acids.

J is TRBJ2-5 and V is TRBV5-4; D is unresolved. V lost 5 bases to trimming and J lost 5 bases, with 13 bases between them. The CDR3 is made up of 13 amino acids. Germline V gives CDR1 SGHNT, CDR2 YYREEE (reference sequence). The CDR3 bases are TGTGCCAGCAGTTCTGTGGGCGCGGAGACCCAGTACTTC. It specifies CASSSVGAETQYF.

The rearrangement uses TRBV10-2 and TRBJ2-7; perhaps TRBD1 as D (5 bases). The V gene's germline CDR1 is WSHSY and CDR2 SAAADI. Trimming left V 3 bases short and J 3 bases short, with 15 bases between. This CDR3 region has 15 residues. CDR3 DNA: TGCGCCAGCAGTGACCCCAGGGCCGATAACTACGAGCAGTACGTC. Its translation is CASSDPRADNYEQYV.

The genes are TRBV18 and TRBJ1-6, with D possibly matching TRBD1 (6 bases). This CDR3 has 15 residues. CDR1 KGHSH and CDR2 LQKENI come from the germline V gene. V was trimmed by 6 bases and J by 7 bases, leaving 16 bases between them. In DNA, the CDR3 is TGTGCCAGCTCTCCTCTACAGGGTACAAATTCACCCCTCCACTTT. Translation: CASSPLQGTNSPLHF.

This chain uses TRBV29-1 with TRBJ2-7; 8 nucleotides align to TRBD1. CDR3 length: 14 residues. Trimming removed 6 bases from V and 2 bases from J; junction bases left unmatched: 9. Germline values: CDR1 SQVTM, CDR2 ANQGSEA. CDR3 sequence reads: CSVKRKDRAYEQYF. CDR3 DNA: TGCAGCGTAAAACGAAAGGACAGGGCCTACGAGCAGTACTTC.

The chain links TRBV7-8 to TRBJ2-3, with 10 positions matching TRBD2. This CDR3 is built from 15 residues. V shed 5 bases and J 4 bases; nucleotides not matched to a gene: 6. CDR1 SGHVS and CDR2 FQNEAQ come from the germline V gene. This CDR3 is CASSPGTSDADTQYF. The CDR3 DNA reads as TGTGCCAGCAGCCCGGGGACTAGCGATGCAGATACGCAGTATTTT.